This T cell receptor (beta chain) is drawn from a study of blood T cell repertoires in COVID-19. Generated by immunoSEQ multiplex PCR, the TCRdb table keeps only in-frame clones and is missing some. The sample consists of around 190,000 clones, 80% of them appearing once. The junction had 2 bases not matched to a gene; V was cut back by 3 bases and J by 3 bases. This CDR3 is 13 amino acids long. This chain connects TRBV12-3 or TRBV12-4 to TRBJ2-7, with 7 bases matching TRBD1. This TCR was recovered from a man in his sixties with acute or convalescent COVID-19. Sequenced input: peripheral blood. CDR3 DNA: TGTGCCAGCAGTTTGGGACAGATCTACGAGCAGTACTTC. This codes for CASSLGQIYEQYF.